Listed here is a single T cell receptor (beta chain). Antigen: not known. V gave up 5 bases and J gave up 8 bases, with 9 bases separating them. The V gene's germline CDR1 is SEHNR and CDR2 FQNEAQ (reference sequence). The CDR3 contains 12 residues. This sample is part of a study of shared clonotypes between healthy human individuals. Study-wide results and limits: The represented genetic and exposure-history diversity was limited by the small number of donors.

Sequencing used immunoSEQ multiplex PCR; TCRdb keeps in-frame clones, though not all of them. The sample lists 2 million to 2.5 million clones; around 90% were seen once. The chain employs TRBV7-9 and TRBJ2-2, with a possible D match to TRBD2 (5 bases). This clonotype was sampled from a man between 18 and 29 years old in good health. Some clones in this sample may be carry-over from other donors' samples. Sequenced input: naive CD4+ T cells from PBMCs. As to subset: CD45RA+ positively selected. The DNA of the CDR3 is TGTGCCAGCAGCCGTCGCGGGGGGGAGCTGTTTTTT. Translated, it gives CASSRRGGELFF.